This TCR beta chain is from a study of T-cell memory formation after mild COVID-19. The trim removed 0 bases at V and 2 bases at J, leaving 7 bases unmatched. This CDR3 has 16 amino acids. Germline loops: CDR1 LGHDT, CDR2 YNNKEL (reference sequence). TCRdb called the 5' RACE reads again in MiXCR, with one record for every CDR3 protein. The profile shows some 82,000 distinct CDR3 sequences, more than 10% of them singletons. Study outcomes and limitations: The second-wave clones peaking on day 37 were not confirmed as SARS-CoV-2-specific. Clones that shrank (day 15 to 85) were balanced CD4/CD8, whereas later expanders leaned CD4+. Most CD4+ clones that shrank were in CM and EM, while CD8+ ones turned up in EMRA.

This clonotype was seen a single time. Its antigen is unidentified. The sequence derives from a man younger than 30 who had mild COVID-19 (a few samples of this study predate the infection). Cell type and time point are not known. The specimen sequenced was PBMCs or a T cell subset sorted from them (not recorded which). The rearrangement uses TRBV3-1 and TRBJ2-7; TRBD2 matches at 7 bases. The CDR3 region is CASSQERGGGTYEQYV. CDR3 DNA sequence: TGTGCCAGCAGCCAAGAGAGGGGCGGGGGTACCTACGAGCAGTACGTC.